This T cell receptor beta chain derives from a study of T cells in Graves' hyperthyroidism and ophthalmopathy. Study information: Before any treatment, at initial diagnosis, peripheral blood was collected.

TCR beta CDR3 regions were amplified from RNA. TCR CDR3 regions were first amplified by RT-PCR with HTBI primers. TCRdb re-called the multiplex PCR reads through MiXCR, storing one row per CDR3 protein. The sample consists of approximately 710,000 distinct CDR3 sequences, roughly 17% of them appearing once. This clonotype was seen repeatedly, ten times or more. The CDR3 contains 14 residues. V lost 1 base to trimming and J lost 1 base, with 7 bases between them. The germline V gene has CDR1 LGHDT and CDR2 YNNKEL (reference sequence). This clonotype originated in a man over 45 with Graves' hyperthyroidism. The sample comprised blood. The chain has TRBV3-1 and TRBJ2-5, with no clear D. For the CDR3, the DNA is TGTGCCAGCAGCCAAGGTCTGTCCCAAGAGACCCAGTACTTC. Translated, it gives CASSQGLSQETQYF.